This TCR beta chain is drawn from a study of blood T cell repertoires in COVID-19. CDR3 length: 13 residues. Between the trimmed V and J ends, which lost 4 bases and 5 bases, there was a span of 8 bases. The germline V gene encodes CDR1 LGHDT and CDR2 YNNKEL (reference sequence). TCRdb keeps only in-frame clones here, not all; method: immunoSEQ multiplex PCR. The data contain around 320,000 clones, under 90% of them singletons. This sequence was found in a woman between 50 and 59 years old who had been exposed to COVID-19. Material for sequencing was PBMCs or T cells enriched from blood (not recorded which). The rearrangement links TRBV3-1 (or the pseudogene TRBV3-2) to TRBJ2-2, with D perhaps matching TRBD2 (5 bases). The CDR3 spells CASSPGWTGELFF. CDR3 sequence (DNA): TGTGCCAGCAGCCCGGGGTGGACCGGGGAGCTGTTTTTT.